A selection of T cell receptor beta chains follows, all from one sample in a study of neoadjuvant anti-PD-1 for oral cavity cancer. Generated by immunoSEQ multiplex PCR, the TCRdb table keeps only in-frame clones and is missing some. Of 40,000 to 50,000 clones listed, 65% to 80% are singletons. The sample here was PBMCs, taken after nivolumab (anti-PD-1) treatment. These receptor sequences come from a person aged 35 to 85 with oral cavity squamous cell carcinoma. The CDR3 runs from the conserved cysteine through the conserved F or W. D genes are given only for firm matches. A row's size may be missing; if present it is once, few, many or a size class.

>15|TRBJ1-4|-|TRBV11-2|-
TGTGCCAGCAGCAATCGACAGGTTAAAGGGGAAAAACTGTTTTTT
CASSNRQVKGEKLFF
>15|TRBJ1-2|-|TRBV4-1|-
TGCGCCAGCAGCCAAGAAGAGACAGCTGGCTATGGCTACACCTTC
CASSQEETAGYGYTF
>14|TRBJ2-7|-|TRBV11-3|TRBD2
TGTGCCAGCAGCACGGGACTAGCGGGTTACGAGCAGTACTTC
CASSTGLAGYEQYF
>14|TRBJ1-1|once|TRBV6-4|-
TGTGCCAGCACCCTGACAGAGTTGAACACTGAAGCTTTCTTT
CASTLTELNTEAFF
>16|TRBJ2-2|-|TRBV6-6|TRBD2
TGTGCCAGCAGCCCCCCGGGACTAGTGAACACCGGGGAGCTGTTTTTT
CASSPPGLVNTGELFF
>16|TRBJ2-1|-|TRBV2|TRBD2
TGTGCCAGCAGCTCTAATAGCGGGACCTCCCTTAATGAGCAGTTCTTC
CASSSNSGTSLNEQFF
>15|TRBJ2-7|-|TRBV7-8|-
TGTGCCAGCAGCTTAGGAGGAAAGGGGGTCTACGAGCAGTACTTC
CASSLGGKGVYEQYF
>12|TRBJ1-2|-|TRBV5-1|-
TGCGCCAGCAGCAATCTTCAGGGTGGCTACACCTTC
CASSNLQGGYTF
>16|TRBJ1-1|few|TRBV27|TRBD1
TGTGCCAGCAGCCAAGGGACAGGGGTCATGAACACTGAAGCTTTCTTT
CASSQGTGVMNTEAFF
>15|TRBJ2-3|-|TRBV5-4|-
TGTGCCAGCAGCTTAGGAGGACTCCCCACAGATACGCAGTATTTT
CASSLGGLPTDTQYF
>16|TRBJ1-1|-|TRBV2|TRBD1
TGTGCCAGCAGGACCCAGGACAGGGTCCCATCCACTGAAGCTTTCTTT
CASRTQDRVPSTEAFF
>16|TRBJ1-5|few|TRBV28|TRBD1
TGTGCCAGCAGCTCGTGGACAGGTCAGGGCAATCAGCCCCAGCATTTT
CASSSWTGQGNQPQHF
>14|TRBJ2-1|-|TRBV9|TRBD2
TGTGCCAGCAGCGTCGGGACTAGAGGCAATGAGCAGTTCTTC
CASSVGTRGNEQFF
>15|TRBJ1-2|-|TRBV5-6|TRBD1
TGTGCCAGCGAGAAAGGACAGGAGAGTAACTATGGCTACACCTTC
CASEKGQESNYGYTF
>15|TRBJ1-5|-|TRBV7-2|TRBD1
TGTGCCAGCAGCTTGACAGGGCTGGGCAATCAGCCCCAGCATTTT
CASSLTGLGNQPQHF
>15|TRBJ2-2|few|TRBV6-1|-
TGTGCCAGCAGTGACGTCCGCCTAGCCGCCGGGGAGCTGTTTTTT
CASSDVRLAAGELFF
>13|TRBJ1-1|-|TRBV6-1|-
TGTGCCAGCAAAGAGGGCGCGGTCCCTGAAGCTTTCTTT
CASKEGAVPEAFF
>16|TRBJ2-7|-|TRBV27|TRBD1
TGTGCCAGCAGACATACCTACAGGGGTTTGAGGAACGAGCAGTACTTC
CASRHTYRGLRNEQYF